This T cell receptor (beta chain) originates from a study of blood T cell repertoires in COVID-19. Study context: Nucleic acid was either cDNA or gDNA, and it came from T cells, B-cell-depleted T cells, or PBMCs.

The CDR3 is made up of 16 amino acids. The germline V gene has CDR1 LNHNV and CDR2 YYDKDF (reference sequence). V was shortened by 5 bases and J by 7 bases, with 21 bases between the two germline ends. Participants reported their clinical history, and cohort assignment relied on those reports. Assay used: immunoSEQ multiplex PCR; TCRdb lists only in-frame clones, some missing. This sample carries around 380,000 clones, more than 70% of them seen once, and the ten largest clones take about 1.5%. The source material was PBMCs or T cells enriched from blood (not recorded which). The TCR comes from a young man who had recovered from COVID-19. The V gene is TRBV15, the J gene TRBJ2-1; D is possibly TRBD2 (6 bases). The DNA of the CDR3 is TGTGCCACCAGCGAGGCCGGGACTCCCAATCGGAATGAGCAGTTCTTC. It codes for CATSEAGTPNRNEQFF.